The sequence of this T cell receptor beta chain was determined in a study of T cells after yellow fever vaccination. Background on the study: SMART-Seq v4 Ultra Low Input handled preparation of low-cell-number fractions.

Regarding the study as a whole: Abundant clonotypes from the bulk population could have been carried over as contaminants into FACS-sorted repertoires.

CDR1 MGHRA and CDR2 YSYEKL come from the germline V gene. The CDR3 spans 16 residues. V was clipped by 0 bases and J by 4 bases, with 13 bases between them. This clonotype was observed a few times. Its antigen is currently unknown. TCR cDNA was made by 5'RACE template switching, adding a universal primer site and UMIs. TCRdb reprocessed the 5' RACE reads via MiXCR and lists one record per CDR3 protein. Found here are a few hundred thousand distinct CDR3 sequences, around 13% of them singletons; the top ten hold approximately 3.3%. The genes are TRBV4-1 and TRBJ2-1; possible D gene TRBD2, 7 bases. The sequencing used CD4+ T cells sorted from PBMCs, collected 15 days after the yellow fever booster vaccination. The TCR comes from a man between 18 and 35 years old who received the YFV17D yellow fever vaccine. Written as DNA, the CDR3 is TGCGCCAGCAGCCAAGATGGGCGGGGGCGATACAATGAGCAGTTCTTC. This gives the protein CASSQDGRGRYNEQFF.